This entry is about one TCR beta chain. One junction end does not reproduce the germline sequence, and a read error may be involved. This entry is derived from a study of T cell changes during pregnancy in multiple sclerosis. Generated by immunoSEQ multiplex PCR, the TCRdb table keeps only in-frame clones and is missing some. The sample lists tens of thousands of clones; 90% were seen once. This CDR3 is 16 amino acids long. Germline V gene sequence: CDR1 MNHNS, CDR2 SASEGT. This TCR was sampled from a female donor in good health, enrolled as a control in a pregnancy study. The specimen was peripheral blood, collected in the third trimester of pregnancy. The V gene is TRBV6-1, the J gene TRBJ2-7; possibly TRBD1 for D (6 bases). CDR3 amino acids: CASSELRGQGSNEQYF. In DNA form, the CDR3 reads TGTGCCAGCAGTGAACTGAGGGGACAAGGCTCCAACGAGCAGTACTTC.